Listed here are 17 T cell receptor beta chains from one sample, sequenced in a study of blood T cell repertoires in COVID-19. TCRdb's copy holds only in-frame clones and misses some; the assay was immunoSEQ multiplex PCR. This table holds some 200,000 clones, around 86% found once. The specimen sequenced was peripheral blood. The receptors were sampled from a man aged 50 or older with acute or convalescent COVID-19.

The rearrangement joins TRBV4-1 to TRBJ2-5, with 11 bases that match TRBD2. The CDR3 totals 15 residues. J gave up 2 bases and V 8 bases, and 7 bases lay outside the gene matches. Per germline, CDR1 MGHRA and CDR2 YSYEKL. CDR3 nucleotides: TGCGCCAGCGGGCGACTAGCGGGGAAACAAGAGACCCAGTACTTC. It translates to CASGRLAGKQETQYF.

The chain recombines TRBV19 with TRBJ1-5; TRBD1 might be the D (5 bases). The CDR3 extends over 15 amino acids. The V end was cut by 5 bases, the J end by 10 bases, with 21 bases between. The germline CDR1 and CDR2 sequences are LNHDA and SQIVND (reference sequence). The CDR3 region is CASSPRVGGLVPQHF. The CDR3 region has the DNA TGTGCCAGTAGTCCGCGCGTGGGGGGGTTGGTTCCCCAGCATTTT.

The rearrangement links TRBV6-6 to TRBJ2-7; 8 bases line up with TRBD1. Unmatched junction bases numbered 8, after V lost 6 bases and J lost 1 base. CDR1 MNHNY and CDR2 SVGAGI come from the germline V gene (reference sequence). The CDR3 extends over 15 amino acids. The CDR3 sequence: CASSHRQGLSYEQYF. The CDR3, as DNA: TGTGCCAGCAGCCACCGACAGGGGCTATCCTACGAGCAGTACTTC.

This chain links TRBV27 with TRBJ1-2; perhaps TRBD1 as D (5 bases). This CDR3 is 16 amino acids long. Trimming cost V 3 bases and J 1 base, with 15 bases left between them. Germline CDR1 is MNHEY and CDR2 is SMNVEV (reference sequence). For the CDR3, the DNA is TGTGCCAGCAGTTTGAATGGGGCAAGACTTAACTATGGCTACACCTTC. This gives the protein CASSLNGARLNYGYTF.

The CDR3: CASRYGLAGVREQYF. The DNA of the CDR3 is TGTGCCAGCAGATACGGACTAGCGGGGGTTCGCGAGCAGTACTTC. V is TRBV6-5 and J is TRBJ2-7, with 13 bases lining up with TRBD2. Per germline, CDR1 MNHEY and CDR2 SVGAGI. With V trimmed by 6 bases and J by 6 bases, 8 bases remained unmatched. The CDR3 extends over 15 amino acids.

This clone appeared once. The chain couples TRBV5-6 to TRBJ1-2; 7 positions agree with TRBD1. The length of the CDR3 is 12 residues. Per the germline V gene, CDR1 is SGHDT and CDR2 is YYEEEE. The J segment lost 7 bases and the V segment lost 3 bases, leaving 3 bases of the junction unmatched. The CDR3 reads CASSSYRGGYTF. In DNA, the CDR3 is TGTGCCAGCAGCTCCTACAGGGGTGGCTACACCTTC.

This clone has a single count. The genes are TRBV5-6 and TRBJ2-1; D unclear. CDR3 length: 12 residues. Germline-derived CDR1 and CDR2 are SGHDT and YYEEEE. The V end lost 4 bases, the J end lost 4 bases, and 6 bases lay between the germline ends. CDR3 in DNA: TGTGCCAGCAGCCAGTTATACAATGAGCAGTTCTTC. As protein: CASSQLYNEQFF.

This sequence joins TRBV18 and TRBJ1-1; D unclear. Germline assignment: CDR1 KGHSH and CDR2 LQKENI. CDR3 length equals 14 residues. The germline V and J ends were trimmed by 8 bases and 1 base, with 14 bases remaining between them. The CDR3 DNA is TGTGCCAGCCTGGCGGATGCTCGGAACACTGAAGCTTTCTTT. Translation: CASLADARNTEAFF. The entire variable domain, with the rest obtained from reference TRBV18 and TRBJ1-1, is as follows: NAGVMQNPRHLVRRRGQEARLRCSPMKGHSHVYWYRQLPEEGLKFMVYLQKENIIDESGMPKERFSAEFPKEGPSILRIQQVVRGDSAAYFCASLADARNTEAFFGQGTRLTVV.

The chain carries TRBV6-5 and TRBJ1-2, with 7 bases matching TRBD1. Germline CDR1 is MNHEY and CDR2 is SVGAGI. With V trimmed by 6 bases and J by 4 bases, 11 bases remained unmatched. The CDR3 is made up of 15 amino acids. DNA for the CDR3: TGTGCCAGCAGCCCCGTCGGGACAGCACCCTATGGCTACACCTTC. The encoded protein is CASSPVGTAPYGYTF.

This chain joins TRBV7-2 and TRBJ2-7; TRBD2 matches at 9 bases. Germline V gene lookup returns CDR1 SGHTA and CDR2 FQGNSA. The trim removed 1 base at V and 6 bases at J, leaving 7 bases unmatched. This CDR3 region has 15 residues. The CDR3 loop reads CASSLVAGAVAEQYF. CDR3 in DNA: TGTGCCAGCAGCTTAGTAGCGGGGGCTGTCGCCGAGCAGTACTTC.

The rearrangement joins TRBV28 to TRBJ1-1; D is possibly TRBD1 (5 bases). Germline V gene lookup returns CDR1 MDHEN and CDR2 SYDVKM. This CDR3 has 15 residues. V dropped 5 bases and J dropped 0 bases, with 13 bases sitting between them. In DNA form, the CDR3 reads TGTGCCAGCAGTCCGCAGGGCGGCATGAACACTGAAGCTTTCTTT. It translates to CASSPQGGMNTEAFF.

The rearrangement uses TRBV15 and TRBJ1-5, with D possibly being TRBD1 (5 bases). Trimming pared 4 bases from V and 2 bases from J, leaving 9 bases between. From germline, CDR1 is LNHNV and CDR2 YYDKDF (reference sequence). The CDR3 has 14 residues. DNA of the CDR3: TGTGCCACCAGCATCCAGGGCGGCAATCAGCCCCAGCATTTT. It specifies CATSIQGGNQPQHF. Looking up the rest from reference TRBV15 and TRBJ1-5 gives the full variable domain: DAMVIQNPRYQVTQFGKPVTLSCSQTLNHNVMYWYQQKSSQAPKLLFHYYDKDFNNEADTPDNFQSRRPNTSFCFLDIRSPGLGDTAMYLCATSIQGGNQPQHFGDGTRLSIL.

The V call is TRBV6-5, the J call TRBJ1-5; a weak D match, TRBD1 (6 bases). Trimming shortened V by 2 bases and J by 5 bases, and 10 bases separated the two germline ends. The CDR3 length is 14 residues. The germline CDR1 and CDR2 sequences are MNHEY and SVGAGI. Here the CDR3 DNA reads TGTGCCAGCAGTTACGGGGCAGGGGATCAGCCCCAGCATTTT. It yields the protein CASSYGAGDQPQHF.

The V call is TRBV5-1, the J call TRBJ1-2; the D is unclear. Germline V CDR1 and CDR2: SGHRS, YFSETQ. The CDR3 sequence is 15 residues long. V lost 2 bases to trimming and J lost 4 bases, with 15 bases between them. CDR3 in DNA: TGCGCCAGCAGCTTAGAATCTGATATGAGCTATGGCTACACCTTC. It is translated as CASSLESDMSYGYTF.

V is TRBV11-2 and J is TRBJ1-4; 7 nucleotides match TRBD1. Germline CDR1 and CDR2: SGHAT and FQNNGV. The CDR3 consists of 15 residues. J lost 3 bases, V lost 8 bases, and 9 bases had no gene match. CDR3 protein: CASDHAGTANEKLFF. CDR3 nucleotide sequence: TGTGCCAGCGATCATGCCGGGACAGCTAATGAAAAACTGTTTTTT.

This clone has just a few counts. This chain connects TRBV2 to TRBJ1-2, with D possibly TRBD1 on 5 matching bases. With 6 bases removed from V and 6 bases from J, the gap between germline ends came to 14 bases. Germline CDR1 is SNHLY and CDR2 is FYNNEI. The CDR3 has 13 amino acids. The DNA of the CDR3 is TGTGCCAGCAGCCGCATGACAGCAGATGGCTACACCTTC. Protein product: CASSRMTADGYTF.

This clone has just a few counts. The gene calls are TRBV10-2 and TRBJ2-7; tentatively, D is TRBD2 (6 bases). From germline, CDR1 is WSHSY and CDR2 SAAADI. There are 16 residues in the CDR3. V gave up 3 bases and J gave up 0 bases, with 15 bases separating them. The CDR3 DNA reads as TGCGCCAGCAGTGAACTCCCCGGGAGTAGCTCCTACGAGCAGTACTTC. It is translated as CASSELPGSSSYEQYF.